This TCR beta chain was sequenced for a study of cytomegalovirus exposure and HLA in healthy donors (dated by TCRdb to about 2017). Some background on the complete study: In an earlier analysis of roughly 500 of the donors, about 260 Gb of sequence data and 90 million to 120 million unique TCR beta sequences from about 179 million T cells were reported. The study aimed to test whether cataloging public T cell receptors could reveal signatures of past pathogen exposure. Using immunosequencing, the study profiled T cell repertoires from some 670 subjects and related those repertoires to cytomegalovirus serostatus. To predict cytomegalovirus infection status, the study combined high-throughput TCR immunosequencing, statistical association of individual TCRs with disease status, and machine learning. Typing coverage varied by locus: about 629-640 donors for A, B, C, DRB1 and DQB1; roughly 500 for DQA1; more than 600 for DPA1; approximately 450 for DPB1. Besides the first cohort of roughly 640 subjects, a separate validation cohort made up of roughly 120 different subjects was used. About five DR-DQ haplotypes were treated as single units for association and clustering because of strong linkage in the cohort. A later genetic analysis took genome-wide SNP genotypes for about three fifths of the roughly 670 donors and used that subset as a discovery cohort. Among the approximately 430 genotyped donors, around 81% belonged to the genetic ancestry cluster associated with self-reported Caucasian donors. Across 398 genotyped donors of the cohort, an average of 235,054 unique TCR beta nucleotide sequences per donor were sequenced, and roughly 20% of those sequences were non-productive. All discovery cohort repertoires had been generated using a single sequencing platform. In a later analysis, previously published TCR beta repertoires from more than 500 donors were re-analyzed and high-resolution HLA genotyping was added so that TCR occurrence patterns could be studied. HLA typing included class I and class II loci at four-digit resolution. Rather than using new phenotypic data, the later analysis identified candidate immune exposures from TCR beta sequences and from how often those sequences occurred across donors. Donor age, sex, ethnicity and CMV serostatus were compiled alongside the repertoire data. Roughly 300 gigabases of sequencing data and approximately 92 million unique TCR sequences made up an early release that covered fewer than 650 HLA-typed donors. To decide whether each TCR beta V gene segment behaved as functional or pseudogenic, an earlier analysis of nearly 600 of the donors relied on high-throughput TCR beta sequencing. The research as a whole found: The classifier was reported to diagnose cytomegalovirus status with high specificity and sensitivity in both the original and validation cohorts. V-gene and J-gene trimming of TCR beta chains was associated with a missense DCLRE1C variant in a later genetic analysis, and the association was replicated in an independent cohort. A further reported finding was that TCR beta sequences accurately predicted the HLA-A and HLA-B alleles for most subjects in the first cohort. Broadly in line with IMGT annotations, most TCR beta V segments showed up in productive rearrangements about 87% or about 30% of the time in an earlier analysis of a few hundred of the donors. HLA typing was unavailable for some donors at each locus, so association tests used only the typed subset. This cohort had only TCR beta chains sequenced, and the lack of alpha or paired-chain data limited which features could be detected. In a later genetic analysis, fewer N-insertions in productive TCRs were reported among donors in an Asian-associated ancestry cluster than the roughly 700-donor mean. In a later analysis, HLA-associated TCR beta chains were found to be more clonally expanded and to have lower generation probabilities than equally common non-associated chains. A cluster of highly shared sequence variants was judged likely to be a technical artifact of the sequencing pipeline. Linkage disequilibrium might explain the correlated functional status among segregating V segments, but an unknown experimental factor could not be excluded. The study listed 150 to 200 TCR beta chains as associated with cytomegalovirus. Because the 87-base-pair reads could not distinguish some IMGT-functional V segments, including TRBV6-2 and TRBV6-3, those segments were excluded. According to the authors, the approach could potentially be generalized to other disease states and immunological phenotypes. In a later analysis, the rate of TCR association differed among HLA loci, with DRB1 alleles having the most associated TCRs and HLA-C alleles having the fewest. Across donors, most TCR sequences were observed very rarely, whereas some public TCRs were present in many individuals. According to a later analysis, most CMV-associated TCR beta chains appeared to be HLA-restricted, and the HLA associations seemed to be driven largely by CMV exposure. Immune exposure information for the cohort was limited to CMV serostatus. According to a later analysis, parvovirus B19, influenza, CMV and Epstein-Barr virus appeared linked to several top co-occurrence clusters. Seventeen rarely observed V segments, including chromosome 9 orphons, were excluded from the earlier analysis of about 610 of the donors because counts were too low. Roughly uniform sequencing depth across donors was assumed in presence/absence analyses, although this assumption may not hold. Specific HLA alleles were associated with roughly 17,000 TCR beta sequences at a false discovery rate of 0.05 in a later analysis. In vitro tests confirmed that three of the cytomegalovirus-associated TCR beta chains recognize cytomegalovirus antigens. Strong co-occurrence of HLA alleles, especially DR and DQ, made assigning TCR associations to individual alleles difficult.

Comment on this clone: Its antigen is currently not known. Qualities for individual bases were not recorded, and no much larger clone is one base off.

The cohort was made up of under 800 healthy bone marrow donors. Cohort members were all nominally healthy when sampled, although unrecorded immune exposures were likely present. CMV serostatus was recorded as positive for about 310 and negative for about 50% of the 666 cohort members, whereas no CMV serostatus was recorded for the donor in question. A peripheral blood sample was collected from each donor, and TCR beta sequencing was performed on peripheral blood mononuclear cells. The Qiagen DNeasy Blood Extraction Kit was used to extract genomic DNA from the blood cell samples. Libraries were prepared through the immunoSEQ multiplex PCR assay. For the multiplex PCR, a mixture combining 60 forward primers for TCR Vbeta segments and 13 reverse primers for TCR Jbeta segments was used. A multiplex PCR assay on genomic DNA amplified the CDR3 region of rearranged TCR beta genes. The amplified TCR beta libraries were sequenced on the Illumina HiSeq System as 87-base-pair reads. On the authors' methods: A later analysis counted tens of millions of unique TCR beta chains across the 550 to 750 repertoires, and roughly 11 million of these chains were shared by at least two donors. A nearest-neighbor algorithm error-corrected the raw reads and collapsed the reads into unique sequences, merging closely related sequences to remove PCR and sequencing errors. Alignment of CDR3 sequences to IMGT reference sequences was used to assign V, D and J gene segments. For a sequence to be retained, a match of at least six nucleotides to both a V gene segment and a J gene segment was required. Rearrangements were classified as productive when the CDR3 lacked stop codons and remained in frame with V and J, and all other rearrangements were classified as non-productive. CDR3 was defined by IMGT convention, running from the second conserved V-encoded cysteine to the conserved J-encoded phenylalanine. The earlier analysis of about 610 of the donors excluded any sequence lacking an unambiguous match to a single V gene segment. An earlier analysis of some 610 of the donors called V segments functional above 56.7% productive rearrangements and segregating when the between-donor standard deviation exceeded 5%. To diagnose cytomegalovirus status from the catalog of TCR beta chain sequences, a statistical classification framework was built. A later analysis assigned V and J genes by comparing TCR nucleotide sequences with IMGT/GENE-DB human TR gene sequences. In a later analysis, CDR3 sequences and most-parsimonious VDJ recombination scenarios were assigned using the TCRdist pipeline. In a later analysis, every TCR beta chain was defined by the combination of its CDR3 amino acid sequence and its V-gene family, and reads without a unique V-gene family were dropped. As a way to deal with suspected cross-contamination and a sequencing artifact, a later analysis dropped under 600 nucleotide sequences that were highly shared and had low generation probability. For each public chain, a later analysis derived a clonal expansion index from normalized ranks of inferred template counts within each repertoire. A later analysis computed generation probabilities with a VDJ recombination model fitted to out-of-frame rearrangements, and checked the results against IGoR. Hypergeometric tests were used in a later analysis to score TCR-TCR, TCR-HLA and TCR-CMV co-occurrence, with a repertoire-size bias correction applied to the TCR pairs. False discovery rates were estimated in a later analysis by permuting HLA or CMV assignments 20 times. In a later analysis, co-occurring TCRs were grouped using DBSCAN, with TCRdist sequence similarity added in when clustering inside HLA-allele-positive subsets. For co-occurrence clustering, repertoires with fewer than 30,000 or more than 120,000 public chains were excluded, along with five or six repertoires with anomalous nucleotide sharing. What TCRdb holds here is the immuneACCESS table cut down to in-frame rearrangements. Part of the clones is not present; checked against another copy, under half of the missing clones reflect an unresolved V gene, and the others are unexplained. Clonal size and the V and J genes are those of that table, whereas D and trimming came from the DNA. This sample holds roughly 100,000 clones; about 69% were observed only once. Clones ranked in the top ten supply less than 5% of the sample.

The germline V gene (reference sequence) supplies CDR1 SEHNR and CDR2 FQNEAQ. Counted from cysteine to phenylalanine, this CDR3 has 15 amino acids. Only CDR3 DNA is held: 45 bases, read in frame from base 1. After removal of 3 bases from V and 7 bases from J, the junction retains 11 bases not matched to a gene. The specimen was PBMCs. The sequence was collected from a human donor in good health. This chain joins TRBV7-9 to TRBJ2-5, and 7 junctional nucleotides match TRBD1. In nucleotide form, the sequence is TGTGCCAGCAGCTTCCGACAGGGCGGCATTGGGACCCAGTACTTC. The translation is CASSFRQGGIGTQYF. The variable domain in full, with residues beyond the CDR3 obtained from the reference TRBV7-9 and TRBJ2-5 genes, is DTGVSQNPRHKITKRGQNVTFRCDPISEHNRLYWYRQTLGQGPEFLTYFQNEAQLEKSRLLSDRFSAERPKGSFSTLEIQRTEQGDSAMYLCASSFRQGGIGTQYFGPGTRLLVL.